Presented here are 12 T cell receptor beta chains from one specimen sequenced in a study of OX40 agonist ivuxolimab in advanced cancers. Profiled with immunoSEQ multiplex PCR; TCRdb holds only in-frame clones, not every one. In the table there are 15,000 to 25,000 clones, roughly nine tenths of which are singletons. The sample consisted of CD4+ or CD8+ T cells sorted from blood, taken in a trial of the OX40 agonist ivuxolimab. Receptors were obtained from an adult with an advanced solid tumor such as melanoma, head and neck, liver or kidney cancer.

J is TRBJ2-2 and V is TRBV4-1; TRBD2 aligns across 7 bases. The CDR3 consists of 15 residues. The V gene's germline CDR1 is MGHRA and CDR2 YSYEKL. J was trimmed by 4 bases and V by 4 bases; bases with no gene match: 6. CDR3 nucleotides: TGCGCCAGCAGCCCCGAGGAGCGGGGCACCGGGGAGCTGTTTTTT. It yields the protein CASSPEERGTGELFF.

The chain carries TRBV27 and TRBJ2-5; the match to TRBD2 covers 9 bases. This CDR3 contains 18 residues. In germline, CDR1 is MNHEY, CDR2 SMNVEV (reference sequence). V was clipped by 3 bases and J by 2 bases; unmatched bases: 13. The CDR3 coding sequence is TGTGCCAGCAGTTTCCCCATGGGTAGCGGGAGAGATCAAGAGACCCAGTACTTC. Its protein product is CASSFPMGSGRDQETQYF.

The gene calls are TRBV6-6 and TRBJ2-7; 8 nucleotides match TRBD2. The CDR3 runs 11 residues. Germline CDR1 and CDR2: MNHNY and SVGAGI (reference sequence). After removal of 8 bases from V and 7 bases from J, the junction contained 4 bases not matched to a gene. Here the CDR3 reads CASLTGGEQYF. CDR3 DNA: TGTGCCAGCCTGACGGGGGGGGAGCAGTACTTC.

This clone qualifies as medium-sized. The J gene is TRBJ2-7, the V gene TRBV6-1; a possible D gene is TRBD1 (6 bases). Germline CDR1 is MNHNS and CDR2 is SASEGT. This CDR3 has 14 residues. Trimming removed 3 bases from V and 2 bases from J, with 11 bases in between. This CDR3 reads CASSDIGGPYEQYF. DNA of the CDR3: TGTGCCAGCAGTGATATTGGGGGCCCCTACGAGCAGTACTTC.

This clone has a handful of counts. The CDR3 spells CAISGLEVANYGYTF. Here the CDR3 DNA reads TGTGCCATCAGTGGTCTGGAGGTAGCTAACTATGGCTACACCTTC. This chain uses TRBV10-3 with TRBJ1-2; D is undetermined. Trimming pared 4 bases from V and 0 bases from J, leaving 12 bases between. The CDR3 loop spans 15 amino acids. Germline values: CDR1 ENHRY, CDR2 SYGVKD.

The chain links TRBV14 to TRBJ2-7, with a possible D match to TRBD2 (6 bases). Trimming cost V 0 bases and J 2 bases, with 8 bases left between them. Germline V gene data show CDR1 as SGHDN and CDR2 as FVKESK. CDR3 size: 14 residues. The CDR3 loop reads CASSQDSGPYEQYF. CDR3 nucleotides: TGTGCCAGCAGCCAAGATAGCGGTCCCTACGAGCAGTACTTC.

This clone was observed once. The CDR3 loop reads CASSLVLATYNEQFF. CDR3 coding DNA: TGTGCCAGCAGCTTAGTACTAGCGACCTACAATGAGCAGTTCTTC. V is TRBV7-9 and J is TRBJ2-1; 7 bases agree with TRBD2. This CDR3 has 15 amino acids. Looked up from germline, CDR1 is SEHNR and CDR2 is FQNEAQ (reference sequence). The V and J ends lost 1 base and 2 bases, in that order; junction bases with no gene match: 2.

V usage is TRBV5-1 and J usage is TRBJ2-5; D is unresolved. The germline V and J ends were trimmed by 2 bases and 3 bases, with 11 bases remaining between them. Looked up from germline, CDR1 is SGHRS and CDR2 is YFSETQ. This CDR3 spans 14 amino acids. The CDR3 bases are TGCGCCAGCAGCTTAATGTACTCGAAAGAGACCCAGTACTTC. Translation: CASSLMYSKETQYF.

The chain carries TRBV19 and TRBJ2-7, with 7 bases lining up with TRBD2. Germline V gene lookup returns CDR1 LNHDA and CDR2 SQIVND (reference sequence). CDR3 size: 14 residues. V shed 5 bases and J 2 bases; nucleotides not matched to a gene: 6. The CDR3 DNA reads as TGTGCCAGTAGTGCCGGACTAGGGGCCTACGAGCAGTACTTC. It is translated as CASSAGLGAYEQYF.

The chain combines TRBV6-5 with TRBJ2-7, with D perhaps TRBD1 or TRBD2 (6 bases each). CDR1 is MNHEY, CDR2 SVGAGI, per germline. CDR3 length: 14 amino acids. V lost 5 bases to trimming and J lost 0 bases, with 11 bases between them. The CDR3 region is CASSGGGISYEQYF. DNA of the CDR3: TGTGCCAGCAGTGGAGGGGGGATCTCCTACGAGCAGTACTTC.

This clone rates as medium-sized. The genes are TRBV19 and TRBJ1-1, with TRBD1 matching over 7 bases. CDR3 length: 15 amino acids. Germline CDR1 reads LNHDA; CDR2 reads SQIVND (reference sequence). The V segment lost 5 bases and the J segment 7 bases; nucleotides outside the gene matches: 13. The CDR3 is CASSSSQGILDEAFF. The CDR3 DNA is TGTGCCAGTAGTTCGTCACAGGGGATTCTAGATGAAGCTTTCTTT.

CDR3: CASSFVGVAYNEQFF. The DNA for the CDR3 is TGTGCCAGCAGTTTCGTTGGGGTGGCCTACAATGAGCAGTTCTTC. The chain links TRBV28 to TRBJ2-1, with D unresolved. Trimming left V 3 bases short and J 2 bases short, with 11 bases between. The V gene's germline CDR1 is MDHEN and CDR2 SYDVKM. The CDR3 runs 15 residues. The full variable domain, rest sourced from reference TRBV28 and TRBJ2-1, is DVKVTQSSRYLVKRTGEKVFLECVQDMDHENMFWYRQDPGLGLRLIYFSYDVKMKEKGDIPEGYSVSREKKERFSLILESASTNQTSMYLCASSFVGVAYNEQFFGPGTRLTVL.